The rows below give T cell receptor beta chains drawn from one sample of a study of early T cells in non-severe SARS-CoV-2 infection. TCRdb ran MiXCR on the 5' RACE reads and lists one entry per CDR3 protein. Of tens of thousands of distinct CDR3 sequences listed, roughly an eighth are singletons. Material for sequencing was whole blood. The source of these receptors is an adult who was a healthcare worker with PCR-confirmed SARS-CoV-2 infection or an uninfected control (not recorded which). Both conserved end residues are part of each CDR3. The order of the fields is D gene, J gene, clone size, V gene, CDR3 DNA, CDR3 protein. The D gene is left open where the match is weak. The listing skips clone size in some rows; elsewhere it reads once, few, many or a size class.

d_call: TRBD1
j_call: TRBJ2-5
clone_size: NA
v_call: TRBV6-2/TRBV6-3
cdr3_nt: TGTGCCAGCAGTTTTGGACAGGTCCAACTCGGGACCCAGTACTTC
cdr3_aa: CASSFGQVQLGTQYF

d_call: NA
j_call: TRBJ1-1
clone_size: many
v_call: TRBV7-9
cdr3_nt: TGTGCCAGCAGCTTGGGGATGGCAGGGAGGACTGAAGCTTTCTTT
cdr3_aa: CASSLGMAGRTEAFF

d_call: TRBD1
j_call: TRBJ1-2
clone_size: few
v_call: TRBV18
cdr3_nt: TGTGCCAGCGCATACCTATCGGGACAGGGGCTAGGTGGCTACACCTTC
cdr3_aa: CASAYLSGQGLGGYTF

d_call: NA
j_call: TRBJ1-6
clone_size: few
v_call: TRBV6-1
cdr3_nt: TGTGCCAGCAGTAACTCAGGGGAAAGCTCCTATAATTCACCCCTCCACTTT
cdr3_aa: CASSNSGESSYNSPLHF

d_call: NA
j_call: TRBJ1-2
clone_size: many
v_call: TRBV12-3/TRBV12-4
cdr3_nt: TGTGCCAGCAGCCGAGACAGAGTTGGCTACACCTTC
cdr3_aa: CASSRDRVGYTF

d_call: NA
j_call: TRBJ1-4
clone_size: NA
v_call: TRBV2
cdr3_nt: TGTGCCAGTACCCGGGACTATTATAATGAAAAACTGTTTTTT
cdr3_aa: CASTRDYYNEKLFF

d_call: NA
j_call: TRBJ1-5
clone_size: many
v_call: TRBV12-3/TRBV12-4
cdr3_nt: TGTGCCAGCAGTTTAGCCAGGGTTGGTCAGCCCCAGCATTTT
cdr3_aa: CASSLARVGQPQHF

d_call: NA
j_call: TRBJ2-4
clone_size: many
v_call: TRBV20-1
cdr3_nt: TGCAGTGCTAGAGATATTGGCATAGGGATTCAGTACTTC
cdr3_aa: CSARDIGIGIQYF

d_call: TRBD2
j_call: TRBJ2-3
clone_size: few
v_call: TRBV9
cdr3_nt: TGTGCCAGCAGCGTGGGGACTAGCGGGAGCGGTACAGATACGCAGTATTTT
cdr3_aa: CASSVGTSGSGTDTQYF

d_call: NA
j_call: TRBJ2-3
clone_size: NA
v_call: TRBV20-1
cdr3_nt: TGCAGTGCTAGGGTATCGGAGAACACAGATACGCAGTATTTT
cdr3_aa: CSARVSENTDTQYF

d_call: NA
j_call: TRBJ2-1
clone_size: many
v_call: TRBV6-5
cdr3_nt: TGTGCCAGCAGCAGTACAGGGTTCCCCTACAATGAGCAGTTCTTC
cdr3_aa: CASSSTGFPYNEQFF

d_call: TRBD1
j_call: TRBJ2-2
clone_size: few
v_call: TRBV11-3
cdr3_nt: TGTGCCAGCAGCTTTACAGGGGGCACCGGGGAGCTGTTTTTT
cdr3_aa: CASSFTGGTGELFF

d_call: NA
j_call: TRBJ2-7
clone_size: many
v_call: TRBV5-6
cdr3_nt: TGTGCCAGCAGCCTCGCCGGGTCGGCCCGCGAGCAGTACTTC
cdr3_aa: CASSLAGSAREQYF

d_call: NA
j_call: TRBJ1-6
clone_size: NA
v_call: TRBV2
cdr3_nt: TGTGCCAGCCGCGGGACGGACTATAATTCACCCCTCCACTTT
cdr3_aa: CASRGTDYNSPLHF

d_call: NA
j_call: TRBJ2-4
clone_size: NA
v_call: TRBV19
cdr3_nt: TGTGCCAGTAAAAGGTTTGGGACTAACATTCAGTACTTC
cdr3_aa: CASKRFGTNIQYF

d_call: TRBD1
j_call: TRBJ2-3
clone_size: many
v_call: TRBV6-5
cdr3_nt: TGTGCCAGCAGTGGCACAGGGGGGCGCACAGATACGCAGTATTTT
cdr3_aa: CASSGTGGRTDTQYF

d_call: TRBD1
j_call: TRBJ1-6
clone_size: NA
v_call: TRBV7-9
cdr3_nt: TGTGCCAGCAGCCGGGACAGCTCCTATAATTCACCCCTCCACTTT
cdr3_aa: CASSRDSSYNSPLHF

d_call: NA
j_call: TRBJ1-2
clone_size: many
v_call: TRBV9
cdr3_nt: TGTGCCAGCAACCGGGACAATAATAACTATGGCTACACCTTC
cdr3_aa: CASNRDNNNYGYTF

d_call: TRBD2
j_call: TRBJ2-1
clone_size: many
v_call: TRBV3-1
cdr3_nt: TGTGCCAGCAGCCAAGAGGGGGGAGGGTTTTTATTTCGGGACTTGCTTTTAAATGAGCAGTTCTTC
cdr3_aa: CASSQEGGGFLFRDLLLNEQFF

d_call: TRBD1
j_call: TRBJ2-2
clone_size: NA
v_call: TRBV5-4
cdr3_nt: TGTGCCAGCAGCGCGGCGGGGACAGGGTCCGGGGAGCTGTTTTTT
cdr3_aa: CASSAAGTGSGELFF

d_call: NA
j_call: TRBJ2-3
clone_size: many
v_call: TRBV20-1
cdr3_nt: TGCAGTGCTAGAGTAACAGATACGCAGTATTTT
cdr3_aa: CSARVTDTQYF

d_call: TRBD2
j_call: TRBJ2-7
clone_size: few
v_call: TRBV6-5
cdr3_nt: TGTGCCAGCAGTTACACCGATTCTAGCGGCTCCTACGAGCAGTACTTC
cdr3_aa: CASSYTDSSGSYEQYF

d_call: TRBD1
j_call: TRBJ1-1
clone_size: NA
v_call: TRBV10-2
cdr3_nt: TGCGCCAGCAGTACCCGGGACAGGGGTAACACTGAAGCTTTCTTT
cdr3_aa: CASSTRDRGNTEAFF

d_call: TRBD2
j_call: TRBJ2-1
clone_size: many
v_call: TRBV29-1
cdr3_nt: TGCAGCGCCGGAGGGGAAGGACTAGTGCAGTTCTTC
cdr3_aa: CSAGGEGLVQFF

d_call: TRBD1
j_call: TRBJ1-4
clone_size: NA
v_call: TRBV5-6
cdr3_nt: TGTGCCAGCCGATCTACCGGGACAGGGGACGAAAAACTGTTTTTT
cdr3_aa: CASRSTGTGDEKLFF

d_call: NA
j_call: TRBJ1-3
clone_size: few
v_call: TRBV5-8
cdr3_nt: TGTGCCAGCAGCTGGGACACTAGAAACACCATATATTTT
cdr3_aa: CASSWDTRNTIYF